This T cell receptor (beta chain) was profiled in a study of blood T cell repertoires in COVID-19. The method was immunoSEQ multiplex PCR; TCRdb's version includes in-frame clones alone and lacks a portion of them. The sample has under 200,000 clones; approximately 87% are singletons. Looked up from germline, CDR1 is LNHDA and CDR2 is SQIVND (reference sequence). The germline V and J ends were trimmed by 5 bases and 6 bases, with 19 bases remaining between them. The CDR3 has 15 residues. This clone has only one observation. The rearrangement uses TRBV19 and TRBJ1-2; weak D call: TRBD1 (5 bases). The sample comprised PBMCs or T cells enriched from blood (not recorded which). The TCR sequence derives from a woman aged 45-59 years who had recovered from COVID-19. The CDR3 DNA follows: TGTGCCAGTAGTGCTCCCTCGACAGCCCGCAATGGCTACACCTTC. Protein product: CASSAPSTARNGYTF.